The rows below give T cell receptor beta chains drawn from one sample of a study of T cell responses to AZD1222 COVID-19 vaccine. Profiled with immunoSEQ multiplex PCR; TCRdb holds only in-frame clones, not every one. Of some 74,000 clones listed, about 85% are singletons. The starting material was peripheral blood, obtained 28 days after the second AZD1222 dose. The source of these receptors is an adult who received the AZD1222 COVID-19 vaccine. The CDR3 runs from the conserved cysteine through the conserved F or W. Each record gives: D gene, clone size, V gene, J gene, CDR3 DNA, CDR3 protein. D genes are given only for firm matches. Expanded clones get a size class; other rows say once, few or many, or leave the size out.

-	-	TRBV7-6	TRBJ1-3	TGTGCCAGCAGCTTAGTTCCCGGGACAAGACACTCTGGAAACACCATATATTTT	CASSLVPGTRHSGNTIYF
-	-	TRBV9	TRBJ2-5	TGTGCCAGCAGCGTAACAGAACAAGAGACCCAGTACTTC	CASSVTEQETQYF
-	-	TRBV7-3	TRBJ1-6	TGTGCCAGCAGCCTTGGACATTTCGGGGCCCTCCACTTT	CASSLGHFGALHF
-	once	TRBV7-2	TRBJ2-2	TGTGCCAGCAGCTTAGACACCGGGGAGCTGTTTTTT	CASSLDTGELFF
-	-	TRBV7-9	TRBJ2-5	TGTGCCAGCAGCGAGGTAGCAGCGTTTAAAGGATCGTACCAAGAGACCCAGTACTTC	CASSEVAAFKGSYQETQYF
-	-	TRBV21-1	TRBJ2-6	TGTGCCAGCAGTGGGCCCGGGACAACCTCTGGGGCCAACGTCCTGACTTTC	CASSGPGTTSGANVLTF
TRBD2	-	TRBV4-2	TRBJ2-2	TGTGCCAGCAGCCAATTACCTAGCGGGAGGGTTAGTACAACCGGGGAGCTGTTTTTT	CASSQLPSGRVSTTGELFF
TRBD1	-	TRBV13	TRBJ1-5	TGTGCCAGCAGCGTCGGGACAGGGGATCAGCCCCAGCATTTT	CASSVGTGDQPQHF
TRBD2	-	TRBV5-1	TRBJ2-2	TGCGCCAGCAGTGGTAGCGGGAGTGGGGCCGGGGAGCTGTTTTTT	CASSGSGSGAGELFF
-	-	TRBV11-2	TRBJ2-1	TGTGCCAGCAGCTCTCGCAGGCCCGTGAATGAGCAGTTCTTC	CASSSRRPVNEQFF
TRBD2	few	TRBV30	TRBJ2-7	TGTGCCTGGAGTCCGACCGCGGGGGGCTCCTACGAGCAGTACTTC	CAWSPTAGGSYEQYF
-	-	TRBV27	TRBJ1-1	TGTGCCAGCAGTTTATATCCAACTACTGAAGCTTTCTTT	CASSLYPTTEAFF
-	-	TRBV3-1/TRBV3-2	TRBJ1-4	TGTGCCAGCAGCAGCAGCGCAACTAATGAAAAACTGTTTTTT	CASSSSATNEKLFF
-	-	TRBV18	TRBJ1-1	TGTGCCAGCTCACCACCGTCCAGGGCTGACACTGAAGCTTTCTTT	CASSPPSRADTEAFF
-	-	TRBV28	TRBJ1-2	TGTGCCAGCAGTTTAAAGGAGCCTAACTATGGCTACACCTTC	CASSLKEPNYGYTF
-	-	TRBV18	TRBJ2-6	TGTGCCAGCTCACCAGCCGGACGTCGCTCTGGGGCCAACGTCCTGACTTTC	CASSPAGRRSGANVLTF
-	-	TRBV10-3	TRBJ2-1	TGTGCCATCAGTGCCGGGACAAGCTACAATGAGCAGTTCTTC	CAISAGTSYNEQFF
-	once	TRBV6-5	TRBJ1-3	TGTGCCAGCAGAGTAGGGGTTTCTGGAAACACCATATATTTT	CASRVGVSGNTIYF
-	-	TRBV3-1/TRBV3-2	TRBJ2-3	TGTGCCAGCAGCTCCCGTACATTCACAGATACGCAGTATTTT	CASSSRTFTDTQYF
-	-	TRBV3-1/TRBV3-2	TRBJ2-7	TGTGCCAGCAGCCAGTGGGGGCGCGAGCAGTACTTC	CASSQWGREQYF
TRBD1	once	TRBV7-6	TRBJ1-5	TGTGCCAGCAGCTTCGGACAGGGCGGCAATCAGCCCCAGCATTTT	CASSFGQGGNQPQHF
-	-	TRBV27	TRBJ2-3	TGTGCCAGCCCCCCTCGAGATTCAGATACGCAGTATTTT	CASPPRDSDTQYF
-	-	TRBV4-3	TRBJ1-6	TGCGCCAGCAGCCAAGATCAAGTTACAGCCCTCCTCTTT	CASSQDQVTALLF
-	-	TRBV2	TRBJ1-2	TGTGCCAGCAGTGACGGGCACTATGGCTACACCTTC	CASSDGHYGYTF
-	-	TRBV11-2	TRBJ1-6	TGTGCCAGCAGCTTAGTCGGCGGGGGGGTGTCACCCCTCCACTTT	CASSLVGGGVSPLHF
-	-	TRBV6-1	TRBJ2-2	TGTGCCAGCAGTGAAAAGGAAACCGGGGAGCTGTTTTTT	CASSEKETGELFF
TRBD1	-	TRBV6-2/TRBV6-3	TRBJ1-4	TGTGCCAGCAGTCGTGCAGGGGGCGAACTGTTTTTT	CASSRAGGELFF
TRBD1	-	TRBV19	TRBJ1-2	TGTGCCAGCATACGAGACCAGGGGGTTGGATATGGCTACACCTTC	CASIRDQGVGYGYTF
-	-	TRBV11-2	TRBJ2-3	TGTGCCAGCAGCTTAGGCGGCTACACAGATACGCAGTATTTT	CASSLGGYTDTQYF